This record looks at one TCR beta chain sequence and its context. The CDR3 loop spans 13 amino acids. V dropped 9 bases and J dropped 5 bases, with 14 bases sitting between them. CDR1 LGHNA and CDR2 YSLEER come from the germline V gene. This sample is part of a study of shared clonotypes between healthy human individuals. Some clones are missing from TCRdb's copy, which holds only in-frame ones; the method was immunoSEQ multiplex PCR. The sample contains approximately 1.4 million clones, around 98% of which appear only once. This sequence originates from a young man in good health. The chain links TRBV4-3 to TRBJ1-5, with TRBD1 as a possible D gene (5 bases). Sequencing input: naive CD4+ T cells sorted from blood. The subset was: CD45RA+ positively selected. In nucleotides, the CDR3 is TGCGCCAGTGAGGGGAATCCACATCAGCCCCAGCATTTT. Encoded protein: CASEGNPHQPQHF.